This T cell receptor (beta chain) was profiled in a study of CD8 T cells in ankylosing spondylitis. This clonotype was counted many times. TCRdb used MiXCR to reprocess the 5' RACE reads, holding one entry per CDR3 protein. This table holds about 310,000 distinct CDR3 sequences, 20% found once. This CDR3 region has 17 residues. Trimming took off 6 bases at V and 6 bases at J, with 25 bases between the two ends. Sequencing used blood, either unsorted or a sorted T cell fraction (not recorded which). This TCR derives from a female donor with ankylosing spondylitis or in good health (not recorded which). The J gene is TRBJ2-3, the V gene TRBV12-3 or TRBV12-4, with D possibly being TRBD1 (6 bases). CDR3 loop: CASSRGGRGTQGDTQYF. The CDR3 nucleotides read TGTGCCAGCAGCCGGGGCGGAAGGGGGACACAAGGGGATACGCAGTATTTT.